A single sample is the source of the 27 T cell receptor beta chains below, sequenced in a study of blood T cell repertoires in COVID-19. The table came from immunoSEQ multiplex PCR; TCRdb's copy has only in-frame clones and leaves some out. The table lists approximately 220,000 clones, 80% to 90% of them singletons. The specimen was PBMCs or T cells enriched from blood (not recorded which). These receptors originate from a woman in her thirties or forties with acute COVID-19.

The rearrangement links TRBV2 to TRBJ2-1, with a weak D call TRBD2 (6 bases). Trimming removed 4 bases from V and 7 bases from J, with 14 bases in between. Germline lookup yields CDR1 SNHLY and CDR2 FYNNEI. There are 14 residues in the CDR3. CDR3 DNA sequence: TGTGCCAGCAGTGGGGGGAGGATGGTAAATGAGCAGTTCTTC. This sequence encodes CASSGGRMVNEQFF.

The chain links TRBV6-5 to TRBJ2-1; 7 bases agree with TRBD1. Looked up from germline, CDR1 is MNHEY and CDR2 is SVGAGI. The length of the CDR3 is 15 residues. V lost 5 bases to trimming and J lost 10 bases; unmatched junction nucleotides: 14. The CDR3 is CASSPNRGETTEQFF. The CDR3 DNA is TGTGCCAGCAGTCCCAACAGGGGAGAGACTACCGAGCAGTTCTTC.

The chain combines TRBV24-1 with TRBJ2-3, with unresolved D. Between the trimmed V and J ends, which lost 1 base and 5 bases, there was a span of 6 bases. From germline, CDR1 is KGHDR and CDR2 SFDVKD. CDR3 length: 13 amino acids. CDR3: CATSDFPRDTQYF. For the CDR3, the DNA is TGTGCCACCAGTGATTTCCCGAGAGATACGCAGTATTTT.

This clone was counted a few times. The chain links TRBV3-1 (or the pseudogene TRBV3-2) to TRBJ2-3, with 9 bases lining up with TRBD2. The germline V gene encodes CDR1 LGHDT and CDR2 YNNKEL (reference sequence). The CDR3 runs to 15 residues. Germline trimming cut 6 bases from V and 12 bases from J; bases unmatched to any gene: 16. The CDR3 loop is CASRDLPAGGSSQYF. The CDR3 coding sequence is TGTGCCAGCAGGGACCTCCCAGCGGGAGGCTCGTCACAGTATTTT.

The chain is built from TRBV11-3 and TRBJ2-1; TRBD2 matches at 12 bases. The J segment lost 5 bases and the V segment lost 5 bases, leaving 7 bases of the junction unmatched. Germline V gene data show CDR1 as SGHNT and CDR2 as YENEEA. The CDR3 length is 16 residues. The CDR3 region is CASSAPTSGSHNEQFF. In DNA form, the CDR3 reads TGTGCCAGCAGCGCCCCGACTAGCGGGAGTCACAATGAGCAGTTCTTC.

V is TRBV5-4 and J is TRBJ2-1; 9 nucleotides line up with TRBD2. Germline V gives CDR1 SGHNT, CDR2 YYREEE (reference sequence). The trim removed 1 base at V and 4 bases at J, leaving 6 bases unmatched. The CDR3 runs to 16 residues. The CDR3 nucleotides read TGTGCCAGCAGCTTGTTGGGCGGGAGGGTATACAATGAGCAGTTCTTC. This sequence encodes CASSLLGGRVYNEQFF.

The V gene is TRBV5-1, the J gene TRBJ2-3; 10 nucleotides match TRBD2. Germline-derived CDR1 and CDR2 are SGHRS and YFSETQ. V shed 0 bases and J 5 bases; nucleotides not matched to a gene: 0. The CDR3 is made up of 14 amino acids. CDR3 amino acids: CASSLVAGGDTQYF. The CDR3 DNA sequence: TGCGCCAGCAGCTTGGTAGCGGGAGGAGATACGCAGTATTTT.

The gene calls are TRBV19 and TRBJ1-5, with TRBD1 as a possible D gene (5 bases). V was trimmed by 10 bases and J by 1 base, leaving 17 bases between them. CDR3 length: 15 residues. Germline CDR1 LNHDA, CDR2 SQIVND (reference sequence). CDR3 loop: CATTTRAGSNQPQHF. The DNA for the CDR3 is TGTGCCACCACAACAAGAGCAGGGAGCAATCAGCCCCAGCATTTT.

The chain has TRBV3-1 (or the pseudogene TRBV3-2) and TRBJ2-7, with D possibly being TRBD2 (5 bases). The CDR3 totals 15 residues. V lost 4 bases, J lost 2 bases, and 15 bases lay in between. Germline V gene data show CDR1 as LGHDT and CDR2 as YNNKEL (reference sequence). The chain's CDR3 is CASSPSGRGPYEQYF. The CDR3 nucleotides read TGTGCCAGCAGCCCTTCGGGTAGAGGGCCCTACGAGCAGTACTTC.

This chain uses TRBV6-1 with TRBJ2-7; D is perhaps TRBD2 (5 bases). The CDR3 is 17 amino acids. V lost 1 base to trimming and J lost 3 bases, with 19 bases between them. Germline V gene sequence: CDR1 MNHNS, CDR2 SASEGT. CDR3 DNA: TGTGCCAGCAGTGAAGTAGGTGGAGGTAGTCATTTCTACGAGCAGTACTTC. Translated: CASSEVGGGSHFYEQYF.

This sequence joins TRBV5-6 and TRBJ1-1; TRBD1 might be the D (5 bases). The V gene's germline CDR1 is SGHDT and CDR2 YYEEEE. The CDR3 extends over 14 amino acids. Trimming stripped 2 bases from V and 5 bases from J, with 13 bases between. The CDR3 DNA sequence: TGTGCCAGCAGCTTACCCGGGGGTGGTACTGAAGCTTTCTTT. This codes for CASSLPGGGTEAFF.

The chain carries TRBV7-2 and TRBJ2-3; 10 positions match TRBD2. The CDR3 runs 15 residues. Losses at the gene ends were 5 bases for V and 3 bases for J; bases not matched to a gene: 5. Germline lookup yields CDR1 SGHTA and CDR2 FQGNSA. The chain's CDR3 is CASSLTSGRTDTQYF. The DNA for the CDR3 is TGTGCCAGCAGCCTGACTAGCGGGCGGACAGATACGCAGTATTTT.

The CDR3 is CASNQGYSPLHF. The CDR3 region has the DNA TGTGCCAGCAACCAGGGGTATTCACCCCTCCACTTT. The V call is TRBV28, the J call TRBJ1-6; TRBD1 is a possible D gene (6 bases). Germline V lookup: CDR1 MDHEN, CDR2 SYDVKM. Trimming took 7 bases from V and 8 from J, leaving 9 bases between them. The CDR3 is 12 amino acids.

V gene TRBV28 combines with J gene TRBJ1-5, with 8 bases that match TRBD1. The CDR3 has 16 residues. The junction had 14 bases not matched to a gene; V was cut back by 6 bases and J by 7 bases. Germline V CDR1 and CDR2: MDHEN, SYDVKM. CDR3 in amino acids: CASSPVDRGKLQPQHF. CDR3 bases: TGTGCCAGCAGCCCCGTCGACAGGGGAAAACTCCAGCCCCAGCATTTT.

V and J are TRBV29-1 and TRBJ2-3; weak D call: TRBD2 (6 bases). CDR1 is SQVTM, CDR2 ANQGSEA, per germline. V was pared by 1 base and J by 3 bases, with 11 bases between. The CDR3 length is 14 residues. The CDR3 sequence is CSVEGQRATDTQYF. DNA of the CDR3: TGCAGCGTTGAAGGGCAGCGGGCTACAGATACGCAGTATTTT.

The chain recombines TRBV12-3 or TRBV12-4 with TRBJ1-2; D is undetermined. V lost 3 bases, J lost 3 bases, and 8 bases lay in between. The CDR3 sequence is 13 residues long. The CDR3 is CASSFRGDYGYTF. In DNA form, the CDR3 reads TGTGCCAGCAGTTTCCGAGGTGACTATGGCTACACCTTC.

The chain recombines TRBV21-1 with TRBJ2-7; TRBD1, the D gene given by the table, was not confirmed from the DNA. TRBV21-1 is a pseudogene segment. The CDR3 is made up of 17 amino acids. This CDR3 reads CVRGPTRTGNLSYEQYF. The CDR3 coding sequence is TGTGTGCGCGGCCCGACAAGGACAGGGAACCTCTCCTACGAGCAGTACTTC.

The CDR3 DNA reads as TGTGCCAGCAGTCCCGGGACAGGGCCCCCCGGGGAGCTGTTTTTT. Translating it yields CASSPGTGPPGELFF. This chain uses TRBV6-2 or TRBV6-3 with TRBJ2-2; 9 nucleotides agree with TRBD1. V was pared by 5 bases and J by 6 bases, with 7 bases of the junction left unmatched. The germline gives CDR1 MNHEY, CDR2 SVGEGT. The CDR3 covers 15 residues.

This chain connects TRBV9 to TRBJ2-1; 8 bases line up with TRBD1. The V gene end was trimmed by 0 bases and the J gene end by 4 bases; junction bases not matched to a gene: 6. This CDR3 comprises 16 residues. Germline assignment: CDR1 SGDLS and CDR2 YYNGEE. The CDR3 is CASSVVGQGAYNEQFF. DNA of the CDR3: TGTGCCAGCAGCGTAGTTGGCCAGGGGGCATACAATGAGCAGTTCTTC.

The rearrangement links TRBV9 to TRBJ2-1; D uncertain. Between the trimmed V and J ends, which lost 3 bases and 10 bases, there was a span of 20 bases. The CDR3 totals 15 residues. Germline-derived CDR1 and CDR2 are SGDLS and YYNGEE. The CDR3 is CASSADRGGPYEQFF. DNA of the CDR3: TGTGCCAGCAGCGCCGATAGAGGCGGCCCCTACGAGCAGTTCTTC.

V and J are TRBV19 and TRBJ1-5; D remains unclear. Trimming shortened V by 2 bases and J by 2 bases, and 19 bases separated the two germline ends. The germline V gene encodes CDR1 LNHDA and CDR2 SQIVND (reference sequence). This CDR3 region has 18 residues. The CDR3 nucleotides are TGTGCCAGTAGTATAAGGACTCTACAGCGAAATGGCAATCAGCCCCAGCATTTT. The encoded protein is CASSIRTLQRNGNQPQHF. The full variable domain, in which reference TRBV19 and TRBJ1-5 provide the parts outside the CDR3, is DGGITQSPKYLFRKEGQNVTLSCEQNLNHDAMYWYRQDPGQGLRLIYYSQIVNDFQKGDIAEGYSVSREKKESFPLTVTSAQKNPTAFYLCASSIRTLQRNGNQPQHFGDGTRLSIL.

The chain carries TRBV27 and TRBJ2-7; TRBD1 might be the D (5 bases). The CDR3 length is 14 residues. V lost 3 bases to trimming and J lost 3 bases, with 12 bases between them. Germline V CDR1 and CDR2: MNHEY, SMNVEV (reference sequence). CDR3 in amino acids: CASSFYDRYYEQYF. For the CDR3, the DNA is TGTGCCAGCAGTTTCTACGACAGATACTACGAGCAGTACTTC.

The chain links TRBV6-6 to TRBJ2-1, with a weak D call TRBD2 (6 bases). The CDR3 runs to 14 residues. Trimming shortened V by 2 bases and J by 8 bases, and 13 bases separated the two germline ends. Germline V lookup: CDR1 MNHNY, CDR2 SVGAGI (reference sequence). This CDR3 reads CASSYRSGVDEQFF. As DNA, the CDR3 is TGTGCCAGCAGTTACAGGTCGGGGGTGGATGAGCAGTTCTTC.

V is TRBV3-1 (or the pseudogene TRBV3-2) and J is TRBJ2-5, with D maybe TRBD2 (5 bases). The CDR3 has 15 amino acids. Between the trimmed V and J ends, which lost 1 base and 4 bases, there was a span of 13 bases. Germline values: CDR1 LGHDT, CDR2 YNNKEL (reference sequence). The CDR3 DNA reads TGTGCCAGCAGCCAAGCGGGAACACGAGGAGAGACCCAGTACTTC. It translates to CASSQAGTRGETQYF.

The chain combines TRBV9 with TRBJ2-1, with no clear D. The V gene lost 3 bases and the J gene lost 5 bases, with 6 bases spanning the gap. The germline CDR1 and CDR2 sequences are SGDLS and YYNGEE. The CDR3 has 12 residues. The CDR3 DNA reads TGTGCCAGCAGCGCCCGTAACAATGAGCAGTTCTTC. Amino acid sequence: CASSARNNEQFF.

V and J are TRBV11-2 and TRBJ2-1; 12 bases match TRBD2. This CDR3 has 17 amino acids. Germline V gene lookup returns CDR1 SGHAT and CDR2 FQNNGV. The V segment lost 0 bases and the J segment 4 bases; nucleotides outside the gene matches: 4. CDR3 bases: TGTGCCAGCAGCTTAGATTTCCTAGCGGGGGGGTACAATGAGCAGTTCTTC. This translates into CASSLDFLAGGYNEQFF.

The chain combines TRBV28 with TRBJ1-6; no firm D call. CDR1 is MDHEN, CDR2 SYDVKM, per germline. The CDR3 is made up of 14 amino acids. V was trimmed by 5 bases and J by 6 bases, leaving 11 bases between them. The CDR3, as DNA: TGTGCCAGCAGTCGTGGGCAGACTAATTCACCCCTCCACTTT. It specifies CASSRGQTNSPLHF.